The clone carrying this TCR beta chain has more than one count but fewer than ten. This sample is drawn from a study of blood T cells in healthy people across ages. Together with a sample-barcoded 5' primer, a J-beta primer mix was included in a second PCR lasting about 6 to 11 cycles. Samples each returned at least 3 million CDR3-containing paired-end reads. TCRdb fed the 5' RACE reads into MiXCR, producing one record per CDR3 protein. The sample lists hundreds of thousands of distinct CDR3 sequences, 25% occurring once. Trimming removed 8 bases from V and 1 base from J, with 7 bases in between. There are 12 residues in the CDR3. Germline-derived CDR1 and CDR2 are ENHRY and SYGVKD. These same data were also listed under a study on T cells of mothers and their children. From that study: Mothers yielded over 8 million CDR3 reads, children 2.5 million to 3.5 million each. Whether related or unrelated, pairs show similar shaping of TCR recombination output by thymic selection.

The gene calls are TRBV10-3 and TRBJ2-3, with D perhaps TRBD2 (5 bases). The sequence was collected from a boy between 5 and 17 years old in good health. The sequenced sample was blood. CDR3 DNA: TGTGCCATCCTGCGGGGCACAGATACGCAGTATTTT. This sequence encodes CAILRGTDTQYF.